Below are 27 T cell receptor beta chains sequenced from a single sample in a study of OX40 agonist ivuxolimab in advanced cancers. Assay: immunoSEQ multiplex PCR; the TCRdb copy retains only in-frame clones and omits some. The sample shows under 40,000 clones, about 86% of them seen only once. Sequences were derived from CD4+ or CD8+ T cells sorted from blood, sampled in a trial of the OX40 agonist ivuxolimab. The receptors come from an adult with an advanced solid tumor such as melanoma, head and neck, liver or kidney cancer.

On this clone: The same CDR3 also results from other DNA sequences found in this sample. The CDR3 protein is CASSPTGGTNEKLFF. The CDR3 DNA sequence: TGTGCCAGCAGTCCTACAGGGGGCACTAATGAAAAACTGTTTTTT. The chain is built from TRBV7-2 and TRBJ1-4; 9 bases map to TRBD1. The CDR3 has 15 amino acids. The germline V gene has CDR1 SGHTA and CDR2 FQGNSA. The trim removed 6 bases at V and 2 bases at J, leaving 4 bases unmatched.

V gene TRBV7-9 combines with J gene TRBJ2-7, with 15 nucleotides matching TRBD2. The germline V gene encodes CDR1 SEHNR and CDR2 FQNEAQ (reference sequence). V shed 5 bases, J shed 5 bases, and the junction held 16 bases outside the gene matches. This CDR3 contains 19 residues. This CDR3 is CASSPGAGLAGGRGDEQYF. CDR3 nucleotides: TGTGCCAGCAGCCCAGGGGCTGGACTAGCGGGGGGGCGAGGCGACGAGCAGTACTTC.

The gene calls are TRBV9 and TRBJ1-1, with unresolved D. V was trimmed by 0 bases and J by 0 bases, leaving 9 bases between them. There are 15 residues in the CDR3. CDR1 SGDLS and CDR2 YYNGEE come from the germline V gene. The CDR3 bases are TGTGCCAGCAGCGTAGAGGGAGACCTGAACACTGAAGCTTTCTTT. The encoded protein is CASSVEGDLNTEAFF. The whole variable domain, filled in from reference TRBV9 and TRBJ1-1, reads DSGVTQTPKHLITATGQRVTLRCSPRSGDLSVYWYQQSLDQGLQFLIQYYNGEERAKGNILERFSAQQFPDLHSELNLSSLELGDSALYFCASSVEGDLNTEAFFGQGTRLTVV.

The rearrangement joins TRBV9 to TRBJ2-1; 13 bases are shared with TRBD2. The germline gives CDR1 SGDLS, CDR2 YYNGEE. V lost 0 bases to trimming and J lost 7 bases; unmatched junction nucleotides: 10. The CDR3 loop spans 18 amino acids. CDR3 residues: CASSVAVTGTSGKNEQFF. The CDR3 DNA reads TGTGCCAGCAGCGTAGCGGTTACCGGGACTAGCGGGAAAAATGAGCAGTTCTTC.

J is TRBJ2-3 and V is TRBV6-1; TRBD1 agrees at 7 bases. The CDR3 length is 14 residues. Germline loops: CDR1 MNHNS, CDR2 SASEGT. The V and J ends lost 10 bases and 0 bases, in that order; junction bases with no gene match: 7. The CDR3 nucleotides read TGTGCCACCATAGGGGGCATTAGCACAGATACGCAGTATTTT. Its translation: CATIGGISTDTQYF.

The rearrangement uses TRBV5-5 and TRBJ1-5; no reliable D call. The V gene's germline CDR1 is SGHKS and CDR2 YYEKEE (reference sequence). This CDR3 spans 15 amino acids. V lost 0 bases and J lost 7, with 14 bases in between. The CDR3 DNA reads TGTGCCAGCAGCTTGGCCCCGGGGAATCAGCAGCCCCAGCATTTT. It specifies CASSLAPGNQQPQHF.

The rearrangement joins TRBV5-1 to TRBJ1-1, with TRBD1 as a possible D gene (6 bases). The CDR3 consists of 15 residues. The V end was cut by 4 bases, the J end by 0 bases, with 13 bases between. Germline loops: CDR1 SGHRS, CDR2 YFSETQ. CDR3 nucleotides: TGCGCCAGCAGCCAACAAACAGGGTTGAACACTGAAGCTTTCTTT. Encoded protein: CASSQQTGLNTEAFF.

The V gene is TRBV5-5, the J gene TRBJ1-4, with 8 bases identical to TRBD1. The V gene's germline CDR1 is SGHKS and CDR2 YYEKEE (reference sequence). Trimming cost V 1 base and J 5 bases; bases outside gene matches: 1. This CDR3 is built from 14 residues. The CDR3 DNA reads as TGTGCCAGCAGCTTGCGGACAGGGAATGAAAAACTGTTTTTT. This sequence encodes CASSLRTGNEKLFF.

Concerning this clone itself: The sample has other DNA sequences that encode this CDR3 too. The V call is TRBV7-2, the J call TRBJ1-6; maybe TRBD1 (6 bases). The length of the CDR3 is 16 residues. Germline CDR1 and CDR2: SGHTA and FQGNSA. The V end lost 0 bases, the J end lost 1 base, and 7 bases lay between the germline ends. The CDR3 reads CASSLAGGSYNSPLHF. The CDR3 bases are TGTGCCAGCAGCTTAGCAGGGGGATCCTATAATTCACCCCTCCACTTT.

This clone was found a few times. The chain recombines TRBV2 with TRBJ1-1, with D maybe TRBD1 (5 bases). Trimming stripped 6 bases from V and 5 bases from J, with 7 bases between. The CDR3 extends over 11 amino acids. Germline V gene data show CDR1 as SNHLY and CDR2 as FYNNEI. Here the CDR3 DNA reads TGTGCCAGCAGCGGACATACTGAAGCTTTCTTT. As protein: CASSGHTEAFF.

The rearrangement uses TRBV18 and TRBJ1-1; tentatively, D is TRBD1 (5 bases). The CDR3 is 13 residues long. The V gene lost 3 bases and the J gene lost 5 bases, with 10 bases spanning the gap. In germline, CDR1 is KGHSH, CDR2 LQKENI. The CDR3 region is CASSPDRLTEAFF. The CDR3 DNA follows: TGTGCCAGCTCACCCGACAGACTAACTGAAGCTTTCTTT.

Here the CDR3 reads CASSPDRAANEKLFF. DNA for the CDR3: TGTGCCAGCAGTCCCGACAGGGCGGCTAATGAAAAACTGTTTTTT. The chain links TRBV5-8 to TRBJ1-4, with 7 positions matching TRBD1. The CDR3 is 15 amino acids. Germline V lookup: CDR1 SGHTS, CDR2 YDEGEE. V was clipped by 5 bases and J by 3 bases; unmatched bases: 7.

This chain uses TRBV19 with TRBJ2-5; D possibly uses TRBD1 or TRBD2 (7 bases each). V was trimmed by 3 bases and J by 12 bases, leaving 14 bases between them. The CDR3 has 12 residues. Germline values: CDR1 LNHDA, CDR2 SQIVND (reference sequence). The CDR3 loop reads CASSIGQGGKYF. The CDR3 DNA reads as TGTGCCAGTAGTATCGGGCAGGGGGGGAAGTACTTC.

This clone was recorded a few times. The chain combines TRBV10-3 with TRBJ2-7; a possible D gene is TRBD2 (5 bases). The CDR3 loop spans 13 amino acids. Trimming left V 6 bases short and J 3 bases short, with 12 bases between. Germline loops: CDR1 ENHRY, CDR2 SYGVKD. In nucleotides, the CDR3 is TGTGCCATCAGCCCCCTGAGGGACTACGAGCAGTACTTC. As protein: CAISPLRDYEQYF.

This rearrangement joins TRBV28 to TRBJ2-1; D gene uncertain. Trimming removed 2 bases from V and 7 bases from J, with 6 bases in between. Germline assignment: CDR1 MDHEN and CDR2 SYDVKM. The CDR3 spans 12 residues. The CDR3 spells CASSLLGNEQFF. CDR3 DNA sequence: TGTGCCAGCAGTTTACTAGGGAATGAGCAGTTCTTC. The variable domain in full, with the rest retrieved from reference TRBV28 and TRBJ2-1, is DVKVTQSSRYLVKRTGEKVFLECVQDMDHENMFWYRQDPGLGLRLIYFSYDVKMKEKGDIPEGYSVSREKKERFSLILESASTNQTSMYLCASSLLGNEQFFGPGTRLTVL.

This sequence joins TRBV18 and TRBJ1-2; tentatively, D is TRBD1 (5 bases). Trimming removed 1 base at V and 4 bases at J, with 13 bases between. The CDR3 contains 15 residues. Germline V gives CDR1 KGHSH, CDR2 LQKENI. Here the CDR3 DNA reads TGTGCCAGCTCACCACGCGGGGCCGCAACCTATGGCTACACCTTC. Residues: CASSPRGAATYGYTF.

This clone was observed a single time. In nucleotides, the CDR3 is TGTGCCAGCAGCTTGGCATACTTACCGAACACCGGGGAGCTGTTTTTT. Translation: CASSLAYLPNTGELFF. V gene TRBV5-6 combines with J gene TRBJ2-2; D is ambiguous. CDR1 SGHDT and CDR2 YYEEEE come from the germline V gene. The CDR3 is 16 amino acids. The V gene lost 0 bases and the J gene lost 0 bases, with 9 bases spanning the gap.

The chain uses TRBV18 and TRBJ2-5; TRBD1 aligns across 7 bases. The trim removed 3 bases at V and 3 bases at J, leaving 1 base unmatched. Germline CDR1 KGHSH, CDR2 LQKENI. The CDR3 runs to 13 residues. Here the CDR3 DNA reads TGTGCCAGCTCACCCACAGGGGAAGAGACCCAGTACTTC. This translates into CASSPTGEETQYF.

The V and J genes are TRBV11-2 and TRBJ1-1, with D possibly being TRBD1 (5 bases). The CDR3 is made up of 15 amino acids. Germline V gene sequence: CDR1 SGHAT, CDR2 FQNNGV. Deletions cut 1 base from V and 2 bases from J, with 11 bases between. CDR3 nucleotides: TGTGCCAGCAGCTTAGGACGGACAACCAACACTGAAGCTTTCTTT. This codes for CASSLGRTTNTEAFF.

CDR3 in amino acids: CASKPLAAETQYF. CDR3 in DNA: TGTGCCAGCAAACCCCTAGCGGCAGAGACCCAGTACTTC. The chain has TRBV2 and TRBJ2-5; 7 bases are a match to TRBD2. Germline-derived CDR1 and CDR2 are SNHLY and FYNNEI. V was clipped by 7 bases and J by 4 bases; unmatched bases: 6. This CDR3 region has 13 residues.

This clone was seen a few times. The chain employs TRBV18 and TRBJ1-6; 7 bases line up with TRBD1. J gave up 6 bases and V 1 base, and 0 bases lay outside the gene matches. This CDR3 contains 14 residues. Germline V gene data show CDR1 as KGHSH and CDR2 as LQKENI. CDR3 nucleotide sequence: TGTGCCAGCTCACCACGGGACAGTAATTCACCCCTCCACTTT. It codes for CASSPRDSNSPLHF.

The chain couples TRBV14 to TRBJ2-5; D gene ambiguous. Germline loops: CDR1 SGHDN, CDR2 FVKESK. The CDR3 totals 13 residues. Trimming removed 2 bases at V and 5 bases at J, with 9 bases between. The CDR3 bases are TGTGCCAGCAGCCAAAGCCTCTGGGAGACCCAGTACTTC. It codes for CASSQSLWETQYF. Variable domain in full (rest from reference TRBV14 and TRBJ2-5): EAGVTQFPSHSVIEKGQTVTLRCDPISGHDNLYWYRRVMGKEIKFLLHFVKESKQDESGMPNNRFLAERTGGTYSTLKVQPAELEDSGVYFCASSQSLWETQYFGPGTRLLVL.

This clone was observed a handful of times. DNA for the CDR3: TGTGCCAGCAGATTACCCGGGACAGGGATCGGTGAGCAGTTCTTC. It codes for CASRLPGTGIGEQFF. The chain carries TRBV27 and TRBJ2-1, with 9 bases that match TRBD1. Germline assignment: CDR1 MNHEY and CDR2 SMNVEV (reference sequence). Trimming took 6 bases from V and 9 from J; bases not matched to a gene: 12. The CDR3 spans 15 residues.

V gene TRBV9 combines with J gene TRBJ2-1, with 12 bases identical to TRBD2. The CDR3 is 16 residues long. After removal of 0 bases from V and 5 bases from J, the junction contained 3 bases not matched to a gene. CDR1 is SGDLS, CDR2 YYNGEE, per germline. The CDR3 sequence: CASSVGRTSGNNEQFF. In DNA form, the CDR3 reads TGTGCCAGCAGCGTAGGGCGGACTAGCGGGAACAATGAGCAGTTCTTC.

This clone was recorded only once. The sample has other DNA sequences that encode this CDR3 too. The J gene is TRBJ2-7, the V gene TRBV18; a weak D match, TRBD2 (5 bases). The CDR3 contains 15 residues. CDR1 is KGHSH and CDR2 is LQKENI in the germline V gene. V was clipped by 2 bases and J by 0 bases, with 11 bases between them. CDR3 bases: TGTGCCAGCTCACCAGGGCTAGCCGGCTCCTACGAGCAGTACTTC. This sequence encodes CASSPGLAGSYEQYF.

The rearrangement joins TRBV19 to TRBJ1-6, with TRBD1 matching 8 bases. In germline, CDR1 is LNHDA, CDR2 SQIVND (reference sequence). Trimming cost V 5 bases and J 10 bases; bases outside gene matches: 7. The CDR3 spans 14 residues. Here the CDR3 reads CASSRGQDLSPLHF. The DNA for the CDR3 is TGTGCCAGTAGTCGGGGACAGGATCTATCACCCCTCCACTTT. Complete variable domain (other parts from reference TRBV19 and TRBJ1-6): DGGITQSPKYLFRKEGQNVTLSCEQNLNHDAMYWYRQDPGQGLRLIYYSQIVNDFQKGDIAEGYSVSREKKESFPLTVTSAQKNPTAFYLCASSRGQDLSPLHFGNGTRLTVT.

This sequence joins TRBV28 and TRBJ1-5; possibly TRBD1 for D (5 bases). Germline V lookup: CDR1 MDHEN, CDR2 SYDVKM. Trimming cost V 5 bases and J 0 bases, with 14 bases left between them. This CDR3 comprises 16 residues. CDR3 DNA sequence: TGTGCCAGCAGTAAACGACAGCTCTATAGCAATCAGCCCCAGCATTTT. This sequence encodes CASSKRQLYSNQPQHF.